This T cell receptor (delta chain) emerged from a study of human gamma delta and Vdelta1 T cells. Losses at the gene ends were 5 bases for V and 0 bases for J; bases not matched to a gene: 28. The CDR3 has 24 amino acids. Germline V lookup: CDR1 TSWWSYY, CDR2 QGS. TCRdb called clones from the PCR reads again using CATT. The repertoire holds 600 to 700 delta-chain clones, with about 18% as singletons. This clone showed up just a few times. This clonotype originated in a human donor in good health. Sequenced material: Vdelta1 gamma-delta T cells from blood. The chain couples TRDV1 to TRDJ1; 12 bases are a match to TRDD3. CDR3 coding DNA: TGTGCTCTTGGGCTACCCAATTCGGGCCTGGCTGGGGGATACGCGCGGGTGTACACCGATAAACTCATCTTT. Protein sequence: CALGLPNSGLAGGYARVYTDKLIF.